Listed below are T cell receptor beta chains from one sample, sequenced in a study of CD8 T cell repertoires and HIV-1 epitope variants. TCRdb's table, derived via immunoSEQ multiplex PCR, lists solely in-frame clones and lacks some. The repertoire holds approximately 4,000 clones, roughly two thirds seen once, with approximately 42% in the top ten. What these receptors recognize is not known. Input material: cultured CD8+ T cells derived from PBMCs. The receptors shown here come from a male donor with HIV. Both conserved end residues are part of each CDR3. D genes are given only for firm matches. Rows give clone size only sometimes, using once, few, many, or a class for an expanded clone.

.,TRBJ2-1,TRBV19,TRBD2,TGTGCCAGTAGTTCGGGACTAGCGAGCTACTACAATGAGCAGTTCTTC,CASSSGLASYYNEQFF
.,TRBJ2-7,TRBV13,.,TGTGCCAGCAGCCAGGGACGGTCTGAGGAGCAGTACTTC,CASSQGRSEEQYF
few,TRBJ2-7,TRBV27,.,TGTGCCAGCAGTTTATCGATGGGGGAGTTAACCTACGAGCAGTACTTC,CASSLSMGELTYEQYF
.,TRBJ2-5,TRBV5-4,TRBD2,TGTGCCAGCAGCCAGCCCGGGACTACCAATGGAGAGACCCAGTACTTC,CASSQPGTTNGETQYF
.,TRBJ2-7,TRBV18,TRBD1,TGTGCCAGCTCACCCCCGGACAGGGACTACGAGCAGTACTTC,CASSPPDRDYEQYF
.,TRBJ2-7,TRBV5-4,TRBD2,TGTGCCAGCAGCCGGAGACTAGCGGGAGACGAGCAGTACTTC,CASSRRLAGDEQYF
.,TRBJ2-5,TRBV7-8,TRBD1,TGTGCCAGCAGCTCCCGGGACAGGGTATTAGAGACCCAGTACTTC,CASSSRDRVLETQYF
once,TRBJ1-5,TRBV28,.,TGTGCCAGCAGTTTTAATACAGGAGGTCAGCCCCAGCATTTT,CASSFNTGGQPQHF
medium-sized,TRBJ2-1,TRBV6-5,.,TGTGCCAGCAGTTACGGGGGCAGGGGTTATGATGAGCAGTTCTTC,CASSYGGRGYDEQFF
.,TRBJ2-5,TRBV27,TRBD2,TGTGCCAGCAGTCCGGGGCTAGCGGGGGTCCAGTACTTC,CASSPGLAGVQYF